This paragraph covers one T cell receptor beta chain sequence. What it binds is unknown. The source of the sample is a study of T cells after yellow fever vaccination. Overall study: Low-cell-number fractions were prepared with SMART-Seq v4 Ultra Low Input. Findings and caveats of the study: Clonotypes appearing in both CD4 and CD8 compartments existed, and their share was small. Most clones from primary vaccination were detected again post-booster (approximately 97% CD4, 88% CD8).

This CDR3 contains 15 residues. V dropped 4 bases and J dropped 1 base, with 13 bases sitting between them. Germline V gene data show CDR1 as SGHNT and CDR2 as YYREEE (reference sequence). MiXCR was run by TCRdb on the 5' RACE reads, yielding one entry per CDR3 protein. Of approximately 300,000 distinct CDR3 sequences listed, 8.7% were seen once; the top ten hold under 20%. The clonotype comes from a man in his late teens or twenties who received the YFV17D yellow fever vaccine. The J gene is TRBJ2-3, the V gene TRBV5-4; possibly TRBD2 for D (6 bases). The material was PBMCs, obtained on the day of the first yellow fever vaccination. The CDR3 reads CASSHGLAGTDTQYF. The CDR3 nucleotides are TGTGCCAGCAGCCACGGGTTAGCGGGCACAGATACGCAGTATTTT.